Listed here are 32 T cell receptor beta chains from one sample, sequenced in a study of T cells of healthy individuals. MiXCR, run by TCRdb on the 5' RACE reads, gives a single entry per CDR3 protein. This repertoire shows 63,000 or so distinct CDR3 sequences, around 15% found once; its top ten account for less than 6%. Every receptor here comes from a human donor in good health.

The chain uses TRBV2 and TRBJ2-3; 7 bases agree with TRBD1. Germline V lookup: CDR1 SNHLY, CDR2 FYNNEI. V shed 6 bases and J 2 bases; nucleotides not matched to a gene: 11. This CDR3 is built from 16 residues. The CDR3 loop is CASREPGQTLTDTQYF. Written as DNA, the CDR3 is TGTGCCAGCAGAGAACCGGGACAGACCCTCACAGATACGCAGTATTTT. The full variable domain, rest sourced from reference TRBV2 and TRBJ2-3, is EPEVTQTPSHQVTQMGQEVILRCVPISNHLYFYWYRQILGQKVEFLVSFYNNEISEKSEIFDDQFSVERPDGSNFTLKIRSTKLEDSAMYFCASREPGQTLTDTQYFGPGTRLTVL.

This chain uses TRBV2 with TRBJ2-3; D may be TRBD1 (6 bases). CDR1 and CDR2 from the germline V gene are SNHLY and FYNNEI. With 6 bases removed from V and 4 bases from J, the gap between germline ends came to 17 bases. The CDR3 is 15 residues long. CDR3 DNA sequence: TGTGCCAGCAGCCTACAGGGTCTTAAGGCAGATACGCAGTATTTT. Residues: CASSLQGLKADTQYF.

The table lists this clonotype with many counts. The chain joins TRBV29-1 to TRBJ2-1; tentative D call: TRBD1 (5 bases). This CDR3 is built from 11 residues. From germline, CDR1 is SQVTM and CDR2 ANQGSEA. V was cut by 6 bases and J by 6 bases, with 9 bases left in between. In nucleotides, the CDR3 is TGCAGCGTCGATAGGGGCAATGAGCAGTTCTTC. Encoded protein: CSVDRGNEQFF.

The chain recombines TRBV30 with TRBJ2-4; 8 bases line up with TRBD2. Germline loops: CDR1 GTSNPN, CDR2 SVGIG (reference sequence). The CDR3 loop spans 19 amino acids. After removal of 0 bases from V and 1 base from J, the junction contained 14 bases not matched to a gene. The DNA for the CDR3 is TGTGCCTGGAGTGTAATGCCTGGCGGGACTAGTTTGGCCAAAAACATTCAGTACTTC. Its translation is CAWSVMPGGTSLAKNIQYF.

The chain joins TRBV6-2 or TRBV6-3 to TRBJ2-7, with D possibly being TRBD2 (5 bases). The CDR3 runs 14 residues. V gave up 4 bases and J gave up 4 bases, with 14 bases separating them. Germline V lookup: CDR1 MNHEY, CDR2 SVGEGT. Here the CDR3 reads CASSSRRRIYEQYF. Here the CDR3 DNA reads TGTGCCAGCAGTTCACGGCGGAGGATTTACGAGCAGTACTTC.

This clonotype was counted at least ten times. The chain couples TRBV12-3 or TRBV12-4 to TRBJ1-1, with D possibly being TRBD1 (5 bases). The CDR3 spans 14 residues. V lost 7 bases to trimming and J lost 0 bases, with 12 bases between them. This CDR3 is CASIPAGMNTEAFF. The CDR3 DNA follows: TGTGCCAGCATCCCCGCAGGGATGAACACTGAAGCTTTCTTT.

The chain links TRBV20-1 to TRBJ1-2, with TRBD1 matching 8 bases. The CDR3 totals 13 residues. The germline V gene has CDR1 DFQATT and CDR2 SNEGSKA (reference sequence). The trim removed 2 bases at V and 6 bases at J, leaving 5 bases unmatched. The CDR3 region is CSARTGGLNGYTF. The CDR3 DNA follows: TGCAGTGCTAGAACAGGGGGTCTAAATGGCTACACCTTC.

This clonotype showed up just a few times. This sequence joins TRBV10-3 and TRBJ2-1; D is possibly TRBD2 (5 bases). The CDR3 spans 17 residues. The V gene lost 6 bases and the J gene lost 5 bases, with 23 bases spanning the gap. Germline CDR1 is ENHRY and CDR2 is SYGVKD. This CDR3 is CAIRITATDDGNNEQFF. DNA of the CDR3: TGTGCCATCAGGATAACAGCGACCGATGACGGGAACAATGAGCAGTTCTTC.

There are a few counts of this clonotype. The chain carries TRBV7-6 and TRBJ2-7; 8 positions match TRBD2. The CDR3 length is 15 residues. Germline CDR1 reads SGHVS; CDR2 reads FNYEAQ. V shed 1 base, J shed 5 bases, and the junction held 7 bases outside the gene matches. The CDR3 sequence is CASSLESAGGHEQYF. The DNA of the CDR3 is TGTGCCAGCAGCTTAGAATCCGCGGGAGGCCACGAGCAGTACTTC.

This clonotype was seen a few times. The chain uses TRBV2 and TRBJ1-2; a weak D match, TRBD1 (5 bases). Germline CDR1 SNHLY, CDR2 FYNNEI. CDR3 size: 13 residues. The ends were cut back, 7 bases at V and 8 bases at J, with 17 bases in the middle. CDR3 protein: CASNPGGTRGYTF. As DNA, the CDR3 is TGTGCCAGCAACCCGGGCGGGACCCGCGGCTACACCTTC.

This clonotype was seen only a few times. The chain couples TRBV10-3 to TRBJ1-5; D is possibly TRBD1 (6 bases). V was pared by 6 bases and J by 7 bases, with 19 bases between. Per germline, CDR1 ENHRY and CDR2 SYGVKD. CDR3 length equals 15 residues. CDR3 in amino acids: CAISTGGGREQPQHF. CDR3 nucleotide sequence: TGTGCCATCAGCACCGGGGGGGGGCGAGAACAGCCCCAGCATTTT.

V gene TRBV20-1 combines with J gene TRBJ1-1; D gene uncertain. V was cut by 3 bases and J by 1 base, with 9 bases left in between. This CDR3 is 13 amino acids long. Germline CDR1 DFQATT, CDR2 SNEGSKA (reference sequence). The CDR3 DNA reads TGCAGTGCTAGCCATAACAGGAACACTGAAGCTTTCTTT. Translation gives CSASHNRNTEAFF.

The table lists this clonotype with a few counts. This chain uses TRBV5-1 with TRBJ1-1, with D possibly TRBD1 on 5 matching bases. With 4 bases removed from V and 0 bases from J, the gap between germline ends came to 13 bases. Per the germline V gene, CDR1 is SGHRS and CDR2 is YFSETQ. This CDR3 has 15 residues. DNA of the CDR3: TGCGCCAGCAGCCCTCGGAGGGGAGTGAACACTGAAGCTTTCTTT. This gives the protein CASSPRRGVNTEAFF.

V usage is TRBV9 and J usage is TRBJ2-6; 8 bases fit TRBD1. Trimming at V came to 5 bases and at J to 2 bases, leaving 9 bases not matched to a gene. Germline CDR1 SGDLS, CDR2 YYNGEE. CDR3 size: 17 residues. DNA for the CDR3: TGTGCCAGCAGATACGGGACAGGAGTAACTGGGGCCAACGTCCTGACTTTC. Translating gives CASRYGTGVTGANVLTF.

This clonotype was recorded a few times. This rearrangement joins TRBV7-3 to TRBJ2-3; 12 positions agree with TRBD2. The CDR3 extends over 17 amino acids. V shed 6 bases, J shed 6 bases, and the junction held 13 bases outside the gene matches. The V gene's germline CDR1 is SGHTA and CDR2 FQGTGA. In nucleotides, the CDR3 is TGTGCCAGCAGTGAATCCCTAGCGGGAGGGCCGTATGATACGCAGTATTTT. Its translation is CASSESLAGGPYDTQYF.

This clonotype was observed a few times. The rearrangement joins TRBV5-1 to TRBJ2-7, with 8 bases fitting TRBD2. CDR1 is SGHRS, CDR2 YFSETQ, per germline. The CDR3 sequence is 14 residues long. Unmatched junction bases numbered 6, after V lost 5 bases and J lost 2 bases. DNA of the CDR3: TGCGCCAGCAGACCGGGACTAGGGGCCTACGAGCAGTACTTC. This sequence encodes CASRPGLGAYEQYF.

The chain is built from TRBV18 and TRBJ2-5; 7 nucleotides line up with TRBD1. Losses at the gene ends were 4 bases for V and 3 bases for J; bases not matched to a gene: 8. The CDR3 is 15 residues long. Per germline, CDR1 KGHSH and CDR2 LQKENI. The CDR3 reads CASSLRQGVKETQYF. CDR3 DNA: TGTGCCAGCTCACTAAGACAGGGTGTGAAAGAGACCCAGTACTTC.

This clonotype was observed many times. CDR3 sequence (DNA): TGTGCCAGCACCTTTAGGGATCAGCCCCAGCATTTT. Amino acids: CASTFRDQPQHF. J is TRBJ1-5 and V is TRBV6-6; D call uncertain. Looked up from germline, CDR1 is MNHNY and CDR2 is SVGAGI (reference sequence). The CDR3 is 12 amino acids. V lost 7 bases and J lost 5, with 9 bases in between.

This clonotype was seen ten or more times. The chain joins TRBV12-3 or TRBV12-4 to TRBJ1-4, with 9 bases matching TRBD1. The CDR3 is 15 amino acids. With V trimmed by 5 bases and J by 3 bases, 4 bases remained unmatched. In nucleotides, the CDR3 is TGTGCCAGCAGTGGGACAGGGACCTCTAATGAAAAACTGTTTTTT. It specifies CASSGTGTSNEKLFF.

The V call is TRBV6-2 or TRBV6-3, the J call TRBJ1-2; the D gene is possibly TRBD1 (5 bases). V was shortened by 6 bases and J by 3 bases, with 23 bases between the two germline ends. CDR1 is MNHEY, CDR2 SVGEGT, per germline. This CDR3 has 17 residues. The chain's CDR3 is CASSTALRTDRYYGYTF. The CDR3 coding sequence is TGTGCCAGCAGCACAGCCTTGCGGACTGACAGATACTATGGCTACACCTTC.

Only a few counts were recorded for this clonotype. CDR3 in amino acids: CSAPYSGRRETQYF. The DNA for the CDR3 is TGCAGTGCTCCCTATAGCGGGAGAAGAGAGACCCAGTACTTC. The gene calls are TRBV20-1 and TRBJ2-5; 9 bases agree with TRBD2. Trimming removed 5 bases from V and 4 bases from J; junction bases left unmatched: 8. The CDR3 is 14 amino acids. Germline CDR1 reads DFQATT; CDR2 reads SNEGSKA (reference sequence).

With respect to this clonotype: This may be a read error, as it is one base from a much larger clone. The CDR3 region has the DNA TGCAGTGCCGAAACCTCCGGGGAATCTGAAGCTTTCTTT. Protein product: CSAETSGESEAFF. This chain uses TRBV20-1 with TRBJ1-1; D not resolved. Germline CDR1 reads DFQATT; CDR2 reads SNEGSKA (reference sequence). V was clipped by 6 bases and J by 6 bases, with 17 bases between them. This CDR3 has 13 amino acids.

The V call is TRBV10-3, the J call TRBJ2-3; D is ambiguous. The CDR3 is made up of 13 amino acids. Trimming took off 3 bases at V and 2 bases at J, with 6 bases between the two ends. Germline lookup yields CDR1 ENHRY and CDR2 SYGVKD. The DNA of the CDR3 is TGTGCCATCAGTGACCAGGACACAGATACGCAGTATTTT. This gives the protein CAISDQDTDTQYF.

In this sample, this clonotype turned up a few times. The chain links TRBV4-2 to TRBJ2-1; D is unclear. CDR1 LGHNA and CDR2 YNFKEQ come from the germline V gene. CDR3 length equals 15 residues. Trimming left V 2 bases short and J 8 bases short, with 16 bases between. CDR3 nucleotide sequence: TGTGCCAGCAGCCAAAGGGCTAGTGGGGTGTATGAGCAGTTCTTC. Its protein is CASSQRASGVYEQFF.

The CDR3 protein is CASHPDLGRGLGNNEQFF. The CDR3 bases are TGTGCCAGCCACCCAGACCTTGGGCGGGGGCTCGGCAACAATGAGCAGTTCTTC. V and J are TRBV6-5 and TRBJ2-1; possibly TRBD2 for D (7 bases). The CDR3 totals 18 residues. The V end lost 8 bases, the J end lost 5 bases, and 28 bases lay between the germline ends. The germline gives CDR1 MNHEY, CDR2 SVGAGI.

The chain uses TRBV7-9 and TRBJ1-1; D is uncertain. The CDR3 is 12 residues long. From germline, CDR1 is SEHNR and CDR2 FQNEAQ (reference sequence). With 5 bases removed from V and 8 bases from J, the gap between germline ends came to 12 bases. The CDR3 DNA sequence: TGTGCCAGCAGCATCGGACGGACGGAAGCTTTCTTT. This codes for CASSIGRTEAFF.

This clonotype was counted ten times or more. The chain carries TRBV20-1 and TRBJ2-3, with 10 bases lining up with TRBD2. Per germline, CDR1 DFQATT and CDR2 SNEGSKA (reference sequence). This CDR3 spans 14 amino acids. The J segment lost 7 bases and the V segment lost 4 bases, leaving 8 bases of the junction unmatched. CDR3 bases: TGCAGTGCTACCTATCTAGCGGGAGAGCATACGCAGTATTTT. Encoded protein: CSATYLAGEHTQYF.

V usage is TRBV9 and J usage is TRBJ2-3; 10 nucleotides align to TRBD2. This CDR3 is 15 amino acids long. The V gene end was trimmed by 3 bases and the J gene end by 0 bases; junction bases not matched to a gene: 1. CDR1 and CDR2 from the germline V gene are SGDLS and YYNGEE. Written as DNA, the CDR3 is TGTGCCAGCAGCGCGGGACTAGCGAGCACAGATACGCAGTATTTT. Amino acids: CASSAGLASTDTQYF.

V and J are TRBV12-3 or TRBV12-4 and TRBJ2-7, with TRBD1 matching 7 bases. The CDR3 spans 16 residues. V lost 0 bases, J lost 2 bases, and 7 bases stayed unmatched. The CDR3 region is CASSLALRDRAYEQYF. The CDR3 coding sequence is TGTGCCAGCAGTTTAGCGCTAAGGGACAGAGCCTACGAGCAGTACTTC.

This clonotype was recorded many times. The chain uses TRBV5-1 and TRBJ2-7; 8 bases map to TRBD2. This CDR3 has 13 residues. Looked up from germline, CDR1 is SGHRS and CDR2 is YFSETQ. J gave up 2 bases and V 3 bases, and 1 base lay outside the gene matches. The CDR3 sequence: CASSSGLAYEQYF. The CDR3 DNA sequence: TGCGCCAGCAGCTCGGGACTAGCCTACGAGCAGTACTTC. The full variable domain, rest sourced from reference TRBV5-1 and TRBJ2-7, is KAGVTQTPRYLIKTRGQQVTLSCSPISGHRSVSWYQQTPGQGLQFLFEYFSETQRNKGNFPGRFSGRQFSNSRSEMNVSTLELGDSALYLCASSSGLAYEQYFGPGTRLTVT.

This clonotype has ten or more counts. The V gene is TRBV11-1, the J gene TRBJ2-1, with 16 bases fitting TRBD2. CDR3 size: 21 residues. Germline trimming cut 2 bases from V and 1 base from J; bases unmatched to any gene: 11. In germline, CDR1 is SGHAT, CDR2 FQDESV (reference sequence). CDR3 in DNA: TGTGCCAGCAGCTTAAAACGTCCGGGACTAGCGGGAGGGCCGTCCTACAATGAGCAGTTCTTC. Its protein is CASSLKRPGLAGGPSYNEQFF.

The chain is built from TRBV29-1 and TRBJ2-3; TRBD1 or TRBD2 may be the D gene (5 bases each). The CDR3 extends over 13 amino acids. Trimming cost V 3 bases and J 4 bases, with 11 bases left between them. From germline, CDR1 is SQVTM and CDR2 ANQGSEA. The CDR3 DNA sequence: TGCAGCGTTGAGAGGGGCGAACCAGATACGCAGTATTTT. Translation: CSVERGEPDTQYF.